The 17 T cell receptor beta chains below were found in one sample sequenced in a study of early T cells in non-severe SARS-CoV-2 infection. TCRdb re-derived calls from the 5' RACE reads in MiXCR, one entry per CDR3 protein. The sample has around 76,000 distinct CDR3 sequences, around 13% seen once; the top ten hold about 4%. The sample here was whole blood, taken at baseline. The receptors were gathered from an adult who was a healthcare worker with PCR-confirmed SARS-CoV-2 infection or an uninfected control (not recorded which).

This chain links TRBV19 with TRBJ2-7; D possibly matches TRBD1 or TRBD2 (6 bases each). Germline V gene sequence: CDR1 LNHDA, CDR2 SQIVND (reference sequence). CDR3 length equals 15 residues. Trimming took off 1 base at V and 0 bases at J, with 10 bases between the two ends. The chain's CDR3 is CASSIGGGPSYEQYF. Written as DNA, the CDR3 is TGTGCCAGTAGTATAGGTGGGGGGCCCTCCTACGAGCAGTACTTC.

The chain is built from TRBV7-9 and TRBJ2-7, with D possibly TRBD2 on 6 matching bases. The germline CDR1 and CDR2 sequences are SEHNR and FQNEAQ (reference sequence). The length of the CDR3 is 14 residues. Trimming pared 1 base from V and 0 bases from J, leaving 7 bases between. The CDR3 is CASSLVAVSYEQYF. CDR3 DNA sequence: TGTGCCAGCAGCTTAGTAGCGGTCTCCTACGAGCAGTACTTC.

The chain joins TRBV27 to TRBJ2-7; D may be TRBD2 (5 bases). The germline V and J ends were trimmed by 5 bases and 12 bases, with 17 bases remaining between them. Germline V gene sequence: CDR1 MNHEY, CDR2 SMNVEV (reference sequence). CDR3 length: 12 residues. In nucleotides, the CDR3 is TGTGCCAGCAGTCCCCTTCTGGGAGCCCGGTACTTC. As protein: CASSPLLGARYF.

This clonotype was seen a few times. This sequence joins TRBV18 and TRBJ2-2; D is uncertain. V was cut by 1 base and J by 1 base, with 7 bases left in between. Germline V lookup: CDR1 KGHSH, CDR2 LQKENI. The CDR3 is made up of 15 amino acids. The CDR3 region is CASSPRVGNTGELFF. The CDR3 nucleotides read TGTGCCAGCTCACCACGTGTGGGGAACACCGGGGAGCTGTTTTTT.

This sequence joins TRBV6-4 and TRBJ2-1, with D possibly matching TRBD2 (5 bases). There are 15 residues in the CDR3. Germline values: CDR1 MRHNA, CDR2 SNTAGT. The germline V and J ends were trimmed by 7 bases and 8 bases, with 21 bases remaining between them. CDR3 sequence (DNA): TGTGCCAGCAATCAGCCCTCGGAGGCCGGGGATGAGCAGTTCTTC. Amino acid sequence: CASNQPSEAGDEQFF.

This clonotype was seen a few times. The gene calls are TRBV7-2 and TRBJ2-3; a possible D gene is TRBD1 (6 bases). The germline V gene has CDR1 SGHTA and CDR2 FQGNSA. The CDR3 sequence is 15 residues long. V lost 5 bases and J 1 base, leaving 13 bases between the germline ends. The chain's CDR3 is CASSLLQGRTDTQYF. CDR3 nucleotide sequence: TGTGCCAGCAGCCTCCTACAGGGCCGCACAGATACGCAGTATTTT.

V gene TRBV20-1 combines with J gene TRBJ1-1; 8 bases line up with TRBD1. The CDR3 sequence is 15 residues long. Germline CDR1 reads DFQATT; CDR2 reads SNEGSKA (reference sequence). V was pared by 0 bases and J by 3 bases, with 6 bases of the junction left unmatched. CDR3 in amino acids: CSARDPTGVDTEAFF. As DNA, the CDR3 is TGCAGTGCTAGAGACCCGACAGGGGTGGACACTGAAGCTTTCTTT.

The J gene is TRBJ1-3, the V gene TRBV3-1; no reliable D call. Looked up from germline, CDR1 is LGHDT and CDR2 is YNNKEL (reference sequence). The V and J ends lost 0 bases and 4 bases respectively, with 19 bases between them. The CDR3 length is 18 residues. The CDR3 is CASSQDFMAAVGGNTIYF. The CDR3 DNA reads as TGTGCCAGCAGCCAAGATTTTATGGCGGCCGTAGGCGGAAACACCATATATTTT.

The V and J genes are TRBV7-6 and TRBJ1-1, with D maybe TRBD1 (5 bases). V lost 5 bases and J 1 base, leaving 11 bases between the germline ends. In germline, CDR1 is SGHVS, CDR2 FNYEAQ. This CDR3 comprises 14 residues. CDR3 amino acids: CASSRTTGNTEAFF. The CDR3 bases are TGTGCCAGCAGCCGAACCACAGGGAACACTGAAGCTTTCTTT.

The genes are TRBV28 and TRBJ2-7, with 7 bases fitting TRBD2. The germline V gene has CDR1 MDHEN and CDR2 SYDVKM. V gave up 6 bases and J gave up 2 bases; unmatched junction bases: 16. The CDR3 runs to 17 residues. The chain's CDR3 is CASSPPASGTPTYEQYF. Here the CDR3 DNA reads TGTGCCAGCAGCCCCCCAGCTAGCGGAACACCCACCTACGAGCAGTACTTC.

Within the sample, this clonotype is medium-sized. This chain uses TRBV28 with TRBJ1-1, with a weak D call TRBD1 (5 bases). CDR1 and CDR2 (germline): MDHEN, SYDVKM. This CDR3 has 13 amino acids. V gave up 6 bases and J gave up 4 bases, with 12 bases separating them. CDR3 protein: CASSPQGSTEAFF. CDR3 coding DNA: TGTGCCAGCAGCCCCCAGGGATCCACTGAAGCTTTCTTT.

This clonotype was observed at least ten times. V is TRBV7-8 and J is TRBJ1-2, with 11 positions matching TRBD1. Trimming at V came to 5 bases and at J to 5 bases, leaving 10 bases not matched to a gene. CDR3 size: 16 residues. The germline CDR1 and CDR2 sequences are SGHVS and FQNEAQ. In DNA form, the CDR3 reads TGTGCCAGCAGCCGCGGGACAGGGGGTCAGAGATATGGCTACACCTTC. This gives the protein CASSRGTGGQRYGYTF.

This clonotype was counted only a few times. The genes are TRBV10-3 and TRBJ2-3; 7 bases are a match to TRBD2. The CDR3 is 12 amino acids. Germline V gene sequence: CDR1 ENHRY, CDR2 SYGVKD. The trim removed 6 bases at V and 6 bases at J, leaving 3 bases unmatched. CDR3 coding DNA: TGTGCCATCAGGGCTAGCGGTGATACGCAGTATTTT. Encoded protein: CAIRASGDTQYF.

The table lists this clonotype with a few counts. The chain has TRBV10-1 and TRBJ1-1; the D gene is possibly TRBD1 (5 bases). Per germline, CDR1 WNHNN and CDR2 SYGVQD (reference sequence). V was pared by 7 bases and J by 0 bases, with 9 bases between. The CDR3 is 13 residues long. The CDR3 sequence: CASKQQVNTEAFF. The CDR3 nucleotides are TGCGCCAGCAAACAACAGGTGAACACTGAAGCTTTCTTT.

This clonotype was observed a few times. CDR3 in amino acids: CASSPLSRADGYTF. CDR3 nucleotides: TGTGCCAGCTCACCACTAAGCAGGGCGGACGGCTACACCTTC. The chain is built from TRBV18 and TRBJ1-2, with D perhaps TRBD1 (5 bases). V was shortened by 1 base and J by 8 bases, with 14 bases between the two germline ends. CDR1 and CDR2 from the germline V gene are KGHSH and LQKENI. The CDR3 is made up of 14 amino acids.

There are a few counts of this clonotype. The chain joins TRBV5-4 to TRBJ2-7; 7 bases fit TRBD1. Trimming removed 4 bases from V and 4 bases from J; junction bases left unmatched: 11. The CDR3 is 15 amino acids. Germline CDR1 and CDR2: SGHNT and YYREEE (reference sequence). CDR3 sequence (DNA): TGTGCCAGCAGCCCAAAGGTAGGGGGCCTTTACGAGCAGTACTTC. Protein product: CASSPKVGGLYEQYF.

The chain carries TRBV7-2 and TRBJ2-3; D gene uncertain. Trimming removed 0 bases from V and 1 base from J, with 8 bases in between. From germline, CDR1 is SGHTA and CDR2 FQGNSA. This CDR3 is 15 amino acids long. CDR3 nucleotide sequence: TGTGCCAGCAGCTTAGCGGAGACTCGCACAGATACGCAGTATTTT. It yields the protein CASSLAETRTDTQYF.